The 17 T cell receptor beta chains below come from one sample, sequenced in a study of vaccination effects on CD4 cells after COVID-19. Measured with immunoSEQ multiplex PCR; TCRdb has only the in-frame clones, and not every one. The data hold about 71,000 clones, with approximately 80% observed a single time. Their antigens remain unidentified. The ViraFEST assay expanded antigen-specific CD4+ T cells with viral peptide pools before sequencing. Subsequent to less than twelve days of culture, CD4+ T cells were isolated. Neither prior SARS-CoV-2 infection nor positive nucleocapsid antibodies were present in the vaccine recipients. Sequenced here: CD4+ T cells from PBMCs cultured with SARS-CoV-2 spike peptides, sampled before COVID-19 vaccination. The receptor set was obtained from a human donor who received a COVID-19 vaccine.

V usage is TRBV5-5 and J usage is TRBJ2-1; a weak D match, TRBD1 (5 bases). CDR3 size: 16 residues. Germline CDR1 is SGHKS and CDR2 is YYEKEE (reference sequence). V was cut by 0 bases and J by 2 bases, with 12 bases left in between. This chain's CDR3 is CASSLAQGLPYNEQFF. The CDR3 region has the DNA TGTGCCAGCAGCTTGGCCCAGGGATTACCCTACAATGAGCAGTTCTTC.

Here the CDR3 reads CASSPPGLAAVSSYNEQFF. CDR3 nucleotide sequence: TGTGCCAGCAGTCCCCCGGGACTAGCGGCGGTGAGCTCCTACAATGAGCAGTTCTTC. The rearrangement links TRBV28 to TRBJ2-1; 11 positions match TRBD2. CDR1 and CDR2 (germline): MDHEN, SYDVKM. The CDR3 is 19 residues long. Unmatched junction bases numbered 12, after V lost 5 bases and J lost 0 bases.

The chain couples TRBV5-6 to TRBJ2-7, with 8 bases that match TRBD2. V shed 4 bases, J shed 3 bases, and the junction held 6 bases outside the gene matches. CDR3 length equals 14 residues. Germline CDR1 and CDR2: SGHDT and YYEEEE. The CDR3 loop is CASSPGGENYEQYV. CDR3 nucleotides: TGTGCCAGCAGCCCGGGGGGGGAAAACTACGAGCAGTACGTC.

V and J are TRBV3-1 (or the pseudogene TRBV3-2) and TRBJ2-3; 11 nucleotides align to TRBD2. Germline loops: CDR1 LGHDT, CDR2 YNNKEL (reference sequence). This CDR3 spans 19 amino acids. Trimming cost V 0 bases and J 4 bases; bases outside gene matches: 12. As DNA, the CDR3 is TGTGCCAGCAGCCAAGATGGCGCTAGCGGGGGGTCCGAAGCAGATACGCAGTATTTT. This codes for CASSQDGASGGSEADTQYF.

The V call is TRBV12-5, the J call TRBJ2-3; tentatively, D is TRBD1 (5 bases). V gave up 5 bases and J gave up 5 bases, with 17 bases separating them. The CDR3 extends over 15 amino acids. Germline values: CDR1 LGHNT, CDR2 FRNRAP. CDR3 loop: CASGPWTPPLDTQYF. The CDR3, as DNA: TGTGCTAGTGGTCCCTGGACACCTCCTTTAGATACGCAGTATTTT. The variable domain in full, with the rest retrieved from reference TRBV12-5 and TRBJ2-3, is DARVTQTPRHKVTEMGQEVTMRCQPILGHNTVFWYRQTMMQGLELLAYFRNRAPLDDSGMPKDRFSAEMPDATLATLKIQPSEPRDSAVYFCASGPWTPPLDTQYFGPGTRLTVL.

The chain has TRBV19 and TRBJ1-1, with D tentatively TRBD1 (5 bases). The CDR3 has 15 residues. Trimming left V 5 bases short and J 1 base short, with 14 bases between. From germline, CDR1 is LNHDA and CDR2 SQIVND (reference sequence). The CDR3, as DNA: TGTGCCAGTAGTTCCTACGGGACGGGGAACACTGAAGCTTTCTTT. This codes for CASSSYGTGNTEAFF.

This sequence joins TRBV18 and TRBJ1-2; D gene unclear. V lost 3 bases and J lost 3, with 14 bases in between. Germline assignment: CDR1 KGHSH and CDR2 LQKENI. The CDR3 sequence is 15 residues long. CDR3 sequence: CASSPDVDGDYGYTF. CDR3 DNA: TGTGCCAGCTCACCTGATGTTGACGGAGACTATGGCTACACCTTC.

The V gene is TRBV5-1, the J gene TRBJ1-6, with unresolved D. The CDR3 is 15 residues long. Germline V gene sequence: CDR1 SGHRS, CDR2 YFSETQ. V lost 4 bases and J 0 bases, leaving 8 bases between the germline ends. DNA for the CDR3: TGCGCCAGCAGCCCGGGGAGCTCCTATAATTCACCCCTCCACTTT. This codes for CASSPGSSYNSPLHF.

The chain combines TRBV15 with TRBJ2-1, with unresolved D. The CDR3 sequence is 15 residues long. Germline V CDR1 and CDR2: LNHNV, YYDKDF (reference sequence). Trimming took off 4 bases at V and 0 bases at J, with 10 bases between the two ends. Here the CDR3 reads CATSMTRSSYNEQFF. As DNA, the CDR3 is TGTGCCACCAGCATGACACGGAGCTCCTACAATGAGCAGTTCTTC.

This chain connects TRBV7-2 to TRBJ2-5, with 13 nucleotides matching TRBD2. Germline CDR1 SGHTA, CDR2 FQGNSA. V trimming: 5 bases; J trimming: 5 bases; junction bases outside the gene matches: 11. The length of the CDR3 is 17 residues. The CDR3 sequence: CASSPRTSGGGWETQYF. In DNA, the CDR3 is TGTGCCAGCAGCCCCCGGACTAGCGGGGGCGGTTGGGAGACCCAGTACTTC.

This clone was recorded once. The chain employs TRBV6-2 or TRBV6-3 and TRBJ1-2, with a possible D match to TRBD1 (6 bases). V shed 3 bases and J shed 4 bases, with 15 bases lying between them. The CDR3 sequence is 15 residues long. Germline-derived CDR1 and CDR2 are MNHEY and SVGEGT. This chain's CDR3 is CASSYFYGGPYGYTF. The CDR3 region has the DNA TGTGCCAGCAGTTATTTTTATGGGGGCCCCTATGGCTACACCTTC.

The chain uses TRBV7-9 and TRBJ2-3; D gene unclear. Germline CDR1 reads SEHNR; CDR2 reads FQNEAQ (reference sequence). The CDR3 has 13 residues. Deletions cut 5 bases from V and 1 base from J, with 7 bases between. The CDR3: CASSAQGTDTQYF. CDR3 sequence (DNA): TGTGCCAGCAGCGCTCAAGGCACAGATACGCAGTATTTT.

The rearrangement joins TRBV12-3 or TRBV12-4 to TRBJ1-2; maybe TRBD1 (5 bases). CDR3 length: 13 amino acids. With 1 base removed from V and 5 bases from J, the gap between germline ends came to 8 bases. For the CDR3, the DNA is TGTGCCAGCAGTTTAGGGCAGGGTTATGGCTACACCTTC. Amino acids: CASSLGQGYGYTF.

CDR3 bases: TGTGCCAGCAGTGTCCTGAAGGACTATAATTCACCCCTCCACTTT. As protein: CASSVLKDYNSPLHF. V and J are TRBV2 and TRBJ1-6; no reliable D call. Trimming stripped 4 bases from V and 3 bases from J, with 10 bases between. Germline V gene sequence: CDR1 SNHLY, CDR2 FYNNEI. This CDR3 has 15 residues.

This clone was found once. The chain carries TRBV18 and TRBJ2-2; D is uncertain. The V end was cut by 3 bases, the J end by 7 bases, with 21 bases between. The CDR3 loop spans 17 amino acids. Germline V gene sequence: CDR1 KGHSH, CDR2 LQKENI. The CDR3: CASSPVWALQSGGELFF. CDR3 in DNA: TGTGCCAGCTCACCGGTTTGGGCGCTTCAGAGTGGCGGGGAGCTGTTTTTT. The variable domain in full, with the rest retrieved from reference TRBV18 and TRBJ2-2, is NAGVMQNPRHLVRRRGQEARLRCSPMKGHSHVYWYRQLPEEGLKFMVYLQKENIIDESGMPKERFSAEFPKEGPSILRIQQVVRGDSAAYFCASSPVWALQSGGELFFGEGSRLTVL.

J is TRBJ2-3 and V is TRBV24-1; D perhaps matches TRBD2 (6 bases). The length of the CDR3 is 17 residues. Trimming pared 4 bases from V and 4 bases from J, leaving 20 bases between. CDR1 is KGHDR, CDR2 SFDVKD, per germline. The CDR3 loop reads CATSDSGLASAADTQYF. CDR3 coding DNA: TGTGCCACCAGTGACTCAGGGCTAGCGTCGGCGGCAGATACGCAGTATTTT.

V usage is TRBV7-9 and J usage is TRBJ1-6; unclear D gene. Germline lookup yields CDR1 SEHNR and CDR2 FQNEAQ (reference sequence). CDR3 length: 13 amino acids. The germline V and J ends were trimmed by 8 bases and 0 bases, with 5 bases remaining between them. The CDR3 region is CASSGSYNSPLHF. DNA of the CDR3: TGTGCCAGCTCGGGCTCCTATAATTCACCCCTCCACTTT.